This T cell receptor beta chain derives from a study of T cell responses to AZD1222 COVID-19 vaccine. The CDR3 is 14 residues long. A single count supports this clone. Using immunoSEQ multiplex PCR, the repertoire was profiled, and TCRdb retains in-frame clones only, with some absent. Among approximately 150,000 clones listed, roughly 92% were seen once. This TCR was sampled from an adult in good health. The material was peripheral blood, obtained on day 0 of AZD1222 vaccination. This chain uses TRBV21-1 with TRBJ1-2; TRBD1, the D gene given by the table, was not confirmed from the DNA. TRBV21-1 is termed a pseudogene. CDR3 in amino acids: CASSKSNSAYGYTF. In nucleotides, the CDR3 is TGTGCCAGCAGCAAAAGTAACAGTGCCTATGGCTACACCTTC.